This entry features one TCR beta chain sequence. Sequencing used immunoSEQ multiplex PCR; TCRdb keeps in-frame clones, though not all of them. This table holds around 94,000 clones, about 91% found once. This record belongs to a study of control samples from healthy donors and cancer patients. Looked up from germline, CDR1 is SNHLY and CDR2 is FYNNEI. The V segment lost 10 bases and the J segment 0 bases; nucleotides outside the gene matches: 6. This CDR3 region has 17 residues. The sequenced sample consisted of blood. V usage is TRBV2 and J usage is TRBJ2-1; 16 bases agree with TRBD2. The receptor was derived from a young woman in good health. The CDR3, as DNA: TGTGCCACCCCGGGACTAGCGGGGGGGAGCTCCTACAATGAGCAGTTCTTC. Translated: CATPGLAGGSSYNEQFF.